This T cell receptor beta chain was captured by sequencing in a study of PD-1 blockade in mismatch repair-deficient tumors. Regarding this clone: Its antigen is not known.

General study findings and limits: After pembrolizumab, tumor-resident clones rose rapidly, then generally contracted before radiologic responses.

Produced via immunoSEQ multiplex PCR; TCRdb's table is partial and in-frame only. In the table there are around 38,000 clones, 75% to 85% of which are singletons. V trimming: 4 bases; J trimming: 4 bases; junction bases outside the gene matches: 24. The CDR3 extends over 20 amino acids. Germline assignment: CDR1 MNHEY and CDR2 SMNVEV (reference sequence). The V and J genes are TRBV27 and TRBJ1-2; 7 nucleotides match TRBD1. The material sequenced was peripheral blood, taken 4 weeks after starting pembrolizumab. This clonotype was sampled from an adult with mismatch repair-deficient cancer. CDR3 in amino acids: CASSSDYRGQGLGDLYGYTF. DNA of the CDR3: TGTGCCAGCAGTTCCGACTACAGGGGCCAGGGCCTTGGGGACCTCTATGGCTACACCTTC.